This T cell receptor (beta chain) stems from a study of long-term antiretroviral therapy in people with HIV. General study results and limits: The clones with expansion before ART were dominant in the repertoire at all time points.

This CDR3 is 13 amino acids long. Per germline, CDR1 MNHNY and CDR2 SVGAGI (reference sequence). V shed 8 bases and J shed 2 bases, with 10 bases lying between them. It was version v3.0 of the immunoSEQ assay that was run at survey level. Measured with immunoSEQ multiplex PCR; TCRdb has only the in-frame clones, and not every one. Among about 33,000 clones listed, roughly 97% were seen once. With respect to this clone: The antigen is undetermined.

The source of this sequence is a man under 40 with HIV. Sequenced here: unsorted PBMCs, sampled 6.9 years after starting antiretroviral therapy. V and J are TRBV6-6 and TRBJ1-3, with D unclear. The CDR3 DNA sequence: TGTGCCAGCCACGGTAGCACTGGAAACACCATATATTTT. The encoded protein is CASHGSTGNTIYF.